The clone carrying this TCR beta chain has only one observation. This sample is drawn from a study of blood T cell repertoires in COVID-19. The CDR3 is 16 amino acids. Germline V lookup: CDR1 SGHTA, CDR2 FQGNSA. V lost 1 base and J 0 bases, leaving 9 bases between the germline ends. Profiled with immunoSEQ multiplex PCR; TCRdb holds only in-frame clones, not every one. The table records 350,000 to 450,000 clones, 75% to 90% of them present only once. This TCR was recovered from a woman between 18 and 30 years old with acute or convalescent COVID-19. The sequenced sample consisted of peripheral blood. The chain employs TRBV7-2 and TRBJ2-2; D is possibly TRBD2 (6 bases). Here the CDR3 DNA reads TGTGCCAGCAGCTTAGTGGGGGGTGCGAACACCGGGGAGCTGTTTTTT. Translation gives CASSLVGGANTGELFF.